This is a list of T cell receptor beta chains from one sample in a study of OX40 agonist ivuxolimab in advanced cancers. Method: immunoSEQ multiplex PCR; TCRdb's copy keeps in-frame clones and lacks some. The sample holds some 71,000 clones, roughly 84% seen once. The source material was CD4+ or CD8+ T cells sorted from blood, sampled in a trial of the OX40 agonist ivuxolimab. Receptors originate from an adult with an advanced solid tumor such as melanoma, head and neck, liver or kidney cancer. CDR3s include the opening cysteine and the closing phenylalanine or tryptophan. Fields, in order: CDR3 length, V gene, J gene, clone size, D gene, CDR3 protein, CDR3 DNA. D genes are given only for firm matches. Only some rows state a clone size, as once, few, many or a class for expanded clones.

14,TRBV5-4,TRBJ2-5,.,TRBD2,CASSASGGKETQYF,TGTGCCAGCAGCGCGTCGGGGGGGAAGGAGACCCAGTACTTC
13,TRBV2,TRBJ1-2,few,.,CASRVEPRLGYTF,TGTGCCAGCAGGGTCGAACCCCGTCTGGGCTACACCTTC
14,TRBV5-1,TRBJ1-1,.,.,CASSEQGLNTEAFF,TGCGCCAGCAGCGAACAGGGTTTGAACACTGAAGCTTTCTTT
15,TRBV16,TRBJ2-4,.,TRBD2,CASSHLAGAPNIQYF,TGTGCCAGCAGCCACTTAGCGGGGGCCCCAAACATTCAGTACTTC
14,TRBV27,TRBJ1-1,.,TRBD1,CASSLDRGGTEAFF,TGTGCCAGCAGTTTAGACAGGGGGGGCACTGAAGCTTTCTTT
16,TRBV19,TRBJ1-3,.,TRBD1,CASRPVTGGRGNTIYF,TGTGCCAGTAGGCCCGTCACAGGGGGCAGGGGCAACACCATATATTTT
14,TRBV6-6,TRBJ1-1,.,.,CASSPGTANTEAFF,TGTGCCAGCAGTCCCGGGACGGCGAACACTGAAGCTTTCTTT
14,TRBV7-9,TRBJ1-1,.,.,CASSLESQNTEAFF,TGTGCCAGCAGCTTAGAGAGTCAAAACACTGAAGCTTTCTTT
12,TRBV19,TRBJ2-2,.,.,CASRSSSGELFF,TGTGCCAGTAGGAGCAGCTCCGGGGAGCTGTTTTTT
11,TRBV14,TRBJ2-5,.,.,CASSQGGAQYF,TGTGCCAGCAGCCAAGGGGGAGCCCAGTACTTC
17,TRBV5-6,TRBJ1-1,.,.,CASSLYRARGLGTEAFF,TGTGCCAGCAGCTTGTATCGGGCTCGGGGATTAGGGACTGAAGCTTTCTTT
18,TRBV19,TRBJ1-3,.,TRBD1,CASRARPGQGFSGNTIYF,TGTGCCAGTAGGGCCAGGCCGGGACAGGGATTCTCTGGAAACACCATATATTTT
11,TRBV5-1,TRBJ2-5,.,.,CASSFGETQYF,TGCGCCAGCAGCTTTGGGGAGACCCAGTACTTC
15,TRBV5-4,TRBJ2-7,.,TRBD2,CASSLAAGGPVEQYF,TGTGCCAGCAGCTTGGCGGCGGGAGGGCCCGTCGAGCAGTACTTC
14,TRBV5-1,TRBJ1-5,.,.,CASSLGQAGQPQHF,TGCGCCAGCAGCTTGGGACAGGCGGGTCAGCCCCAGCATTTT
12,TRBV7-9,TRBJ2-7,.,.,CASSPRGGEQYF,TGTGCCAGCAGTCCTAGAGGAGGCGAGCAGTACTTC
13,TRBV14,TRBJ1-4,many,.,CASSQYREGKLFF,TGTGCCAGCAGCCAATATAGGGAGGGAAAACTGTTTTTT
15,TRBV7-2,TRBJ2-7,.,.,CASSLAGWPNYEQYF,TGTGCCAGCAGCTTAGCGGGGTGGCCGAACTACGAGCAGTACTTC
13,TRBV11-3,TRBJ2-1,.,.,CASSLDSYNEQFF,TGTGCCAGCAGCTTAGACTCCTACAATGAGCAGTTCTTC
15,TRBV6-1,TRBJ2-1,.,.,CASSESGGTYNEQFF,TGTGCCAGCAGTGAATCAGGGGGGACCTACAATGAGCAGTTCTTC
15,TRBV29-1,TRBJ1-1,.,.,CSVSPGWGMNTEAFF,TGCAGCGTTTCCCCGGGATGGGGGATGAACACTGAAGCTTTCTTT
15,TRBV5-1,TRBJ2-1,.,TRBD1,CASSPTGITYNEQFF,TGCGCCAGCAGCCCGACAGGGATAACCTACAATGAGCAGTTCTTC
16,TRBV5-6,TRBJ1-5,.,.,CASTYSGAGNNQPQHF,TGTGCCAGCACCTACTCTGGGGCTGGTAACAATCAGCCCCAGCATTTT
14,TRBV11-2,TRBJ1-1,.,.,CASSFQGIDTEAFF,TGTGCCAGCAGCTTTCAAGGGATCGACACTGAAGCTTTCTTT
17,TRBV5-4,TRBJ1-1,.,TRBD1,CASSLPTNRGVGTEAFF,TGTGCCAGCAGCTTGCCCACTAACAGGGGCGTTGGCACTGAAGCTTTCTTT
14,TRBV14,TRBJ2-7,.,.,CASSRWGGGYEQYF,TGTGCCAGCAGCCGGTGGGGAGGGGGCTACGAGCAGTACTTC
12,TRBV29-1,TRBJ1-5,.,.,CSVGELSQPQHF,TGCAGCGTTGGGGAGTTATCTCAGCCCCAGCATTTT
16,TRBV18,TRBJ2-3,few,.,CASSPRRPSVPDTQYF,TGTGCCAGCTCACCACGTCGCCCATCGGTCCCAGATACGCAGTATTTT
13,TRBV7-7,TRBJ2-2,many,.,CASSLVGSGELFF,TGTGCTAGCAGCTTAGTAGGTTCCGGGGAGCTGTTTTTT
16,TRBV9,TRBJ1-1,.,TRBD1,CASSVVGGQGDTEAFF,TGTGCCAGCAGCGTAGTTGGGGGACAGGGAGACACTGAAGCTTTCTTT
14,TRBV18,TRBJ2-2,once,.,CASSTATNTGELFF,TGTGCCAGCTCAACGGCCACGAACACCGGGGAGCTGTTTTTT
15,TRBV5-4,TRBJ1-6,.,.,CASSARTDNNSPLHF,TGTGCCAGCAGCGCCCGGACAGACAATAATTCACCCCTCCACTTT
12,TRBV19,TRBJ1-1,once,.,CASSIYGPGAFF,TGTGCCAGTAGTATTTACGGACCCGGTGCTTTCTTT
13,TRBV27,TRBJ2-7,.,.,CASSFGWGYEQYF,TGTGCCAGCAGTTTTGGCTGGGGCTACGAGCAGTACTTC
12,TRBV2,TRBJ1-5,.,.,CASLDPGQPQHF,TGTGCCAGCTTAGACCCTGGACAGCCCCAGCATTTT
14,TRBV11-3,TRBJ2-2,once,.,CASSPGQNTGELFF,TGTGCCAGCAGCCCAGGACAGAACACCGGGGAGCTGTTTTTT
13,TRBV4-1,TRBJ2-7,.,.,CASSDSRTYEQYF,TGCGCCAGCAGCGATAGTAGAACCTACGAGCAGTACTTC
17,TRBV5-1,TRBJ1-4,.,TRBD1,CASSLGTGRSTNEKLFF,TGCGCCAGCAGCTTGGGGACAGGGAGGTCCACTAATGAAAAACTGTTTTTT
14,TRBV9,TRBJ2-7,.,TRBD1,CASSFRDRGYEQYF,TGTGCCAGCAGCTTCCGGGACAGGGGTTACGAGCAGTACTTC
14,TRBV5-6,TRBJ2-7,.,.,CASSPGPLGYEQYF,TGTGCCAGCAGCCCCGGGCCGCTGGGCTACGAGCAGTACTTC